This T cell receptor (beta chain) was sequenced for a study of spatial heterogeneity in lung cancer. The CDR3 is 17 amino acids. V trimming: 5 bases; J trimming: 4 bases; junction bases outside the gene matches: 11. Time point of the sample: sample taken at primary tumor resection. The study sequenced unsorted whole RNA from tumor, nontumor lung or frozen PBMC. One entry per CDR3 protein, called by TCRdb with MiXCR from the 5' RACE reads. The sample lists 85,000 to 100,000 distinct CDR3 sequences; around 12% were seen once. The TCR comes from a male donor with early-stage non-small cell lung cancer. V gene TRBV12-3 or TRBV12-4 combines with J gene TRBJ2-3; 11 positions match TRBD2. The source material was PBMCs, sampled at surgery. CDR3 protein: CASSENRLAGLPDTQYF. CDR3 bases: TGTGCCAGCAGTGAAAATCGACTAGCGGGGTTACCAGATACGCAGTATTTT.